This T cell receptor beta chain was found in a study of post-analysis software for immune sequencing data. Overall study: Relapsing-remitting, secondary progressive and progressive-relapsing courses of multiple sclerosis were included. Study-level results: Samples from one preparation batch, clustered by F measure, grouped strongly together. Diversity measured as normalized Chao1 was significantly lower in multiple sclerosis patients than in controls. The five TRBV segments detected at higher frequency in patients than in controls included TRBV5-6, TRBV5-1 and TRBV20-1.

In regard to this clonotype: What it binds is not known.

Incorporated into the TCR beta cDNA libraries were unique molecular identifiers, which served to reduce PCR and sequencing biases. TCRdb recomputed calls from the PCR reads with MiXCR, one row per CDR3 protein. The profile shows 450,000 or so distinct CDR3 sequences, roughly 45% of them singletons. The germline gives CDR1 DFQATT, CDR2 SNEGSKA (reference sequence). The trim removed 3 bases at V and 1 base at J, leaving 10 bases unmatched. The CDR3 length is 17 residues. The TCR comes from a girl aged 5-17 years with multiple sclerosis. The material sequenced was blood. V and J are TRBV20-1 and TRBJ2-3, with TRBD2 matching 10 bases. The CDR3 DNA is TGCAGTGCTAGTTCCCCCGGGACTAGCGCCCGCACAGATACGCAGTATTTT. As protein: CSASSPGTSARTDTQYF.